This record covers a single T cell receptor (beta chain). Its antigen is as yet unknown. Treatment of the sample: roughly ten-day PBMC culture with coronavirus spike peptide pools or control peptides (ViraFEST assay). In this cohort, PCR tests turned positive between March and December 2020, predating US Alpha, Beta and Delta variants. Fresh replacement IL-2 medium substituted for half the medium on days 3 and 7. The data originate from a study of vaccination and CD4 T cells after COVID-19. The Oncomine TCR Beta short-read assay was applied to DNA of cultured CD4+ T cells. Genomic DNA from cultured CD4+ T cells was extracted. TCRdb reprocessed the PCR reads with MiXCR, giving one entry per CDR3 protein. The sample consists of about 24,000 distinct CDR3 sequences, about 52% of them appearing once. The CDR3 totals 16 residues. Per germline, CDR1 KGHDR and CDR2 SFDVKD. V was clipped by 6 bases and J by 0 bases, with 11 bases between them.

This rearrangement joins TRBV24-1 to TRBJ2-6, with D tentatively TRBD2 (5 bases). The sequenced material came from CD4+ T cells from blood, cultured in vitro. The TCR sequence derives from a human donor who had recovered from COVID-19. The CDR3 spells CATSSFRDSGANVLTF. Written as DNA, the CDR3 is TGTGCCACCAGTTCCTTCCGGGACTCTGGGGCCAACGTCCTGACTTTC.